These 8 T cell receptor beta chains were all obtained from the same sample, sequenced in a study of identical twins. Using its own MiXCR run on the 5' RACE reads, TCRdb lists one record per CDR3 protein. The sample records roughly 710,000 distinct CDR3 sequences, 6.1% being singletons. The sample consisted of naive T cells sorted from blood. These receptor sequences come from a young man in good health.

This clonotype showed up just a few times. The chain is built from TRBV6-1 and TRBJ2-1; 12 nucleotides line up with TRBD2. This CDR3 spans 16 amino acids. The V gene's germline CDR1 is MNHNS and CDR2 SASEGT. V shed 5 bases and J 8 bases; nucleotides not matched to a gene: 10. DNA of the CDR3: TGTGCCAGCAGTACCCTAGCGGGAGGGCCGGGCTATGAGCAGTTCTTC. The encoded protein is CASSTLAGGPGYEQFF.

Concerning this clonotype itself: A junction boundary mismatches the germline segment, possibly from a read error. The chain couples TRBV4-3 to TRBJ1-2, with D unclear. The CDR3 is 15 residues long. In germline, CDR1 is LGHNA, CDR2 YSLEER. The CDR3 DNA sequence: TGCGCCAGCAGCCAAGATGTACAGCTCCACTACGGCTACACCTTC. This codes for CASSQDVQLHYGYTF.

The table lists this clonotype with a few counts. The V gene is TRBV6-5, the J gene TRBJ2-5; 8 nucleotides match TRBD2. Trimming at V came to 0 bases and at J to 5 bases, leaving 14 bases not matched to a gene. This CDR3 comprises 18 residues. From germline, CDR1 is MNHEY and CDR2 SVGAGI. The CDR3 spells CASSYSNSPPGGSETQYF. Here the CDR3 DNA reads TGTGCCAGCAGTTACTCGAACTCACCCCCGGGAGGGAGTGAGACCCAGTACTTC.

This clonotype has more than one count but fewer than ten. This rearrangement joins TRBV7-9 to TRBJ2-5; no clear D gene. Looked up from germline, CDR1 is SEHNR and CDR2 is FQNEAQ (reference sequence). Trimming took 5 bases from V and 1 from J, leaving 11 bases between them. This CDR3 has 14 amino acids. In DNA form, the CDR3 reads TGTGCCAGCAGCCCGAGACTCCTCCAAGAGACCCAGTACTTC. It translates to CASSPRLLQETQYF.

J is TRBJ2-5 and V is TRBV28; TRBD2 matches at 10 bases. CDR3 length: 14 amino acids. V was clipped by 6 bases and J by 0 bases; unmatched bases: 1. Looked up from germline, CDR1 is MDHEN and CDR2 is SYDVKM. In DNA, the CDR3 is TGTGCCAGCAGGACTAGCGGGTACCAAGAGACCCAGTACTTC. Amino acid sequence: CASRTSGYQETQYF.

The chain couples TRBV4-3 to TRBJ1-1, with D hard to call. The CDR3 covers 16 residues. The germline V gene has CDR1 LGHNA and CDR2 YSLEER. V was shortened by 3 bases and J by 3 bases, with 17 bases between the two germline ends. The chain's CDR3 is CASSHHRLGRDTEAFF. CDR3 bases: TGCGCCAGCAGCCATCATCGGTTAGGTCGGGACACTGAAGCTTTCTTT.

This clonotype was counted many times. V usage is TRBV5-1 and J usage is TRBJ1-2; the match to TRBD1 covers 7 bases. J lost 4 bases, V lost 6 bases, and 9 bases had no gene match. Germline V gives CDR1 SGHRS, CDR2 YFSETQ. The CDR3 has 14 residues. The CDR3 region has the DNA TGCGCCAGCACCCCCGACAGGGAGAGCTATGGCTACACCTTC. Amino acid sequence: CASTPDRESYGYTF.

This clonotype was recorded at least ten times. The V call is TRBV29-1, the J call TRBJ1-3; perhaps TRBD1 as D (5 bases). From germline, CDR1 is SQVTM and CDR2 ANQGSEA. V lost 4 bases to trimming and J lost 2 bases, with 12 bases between them. This CDR3 region has 14 residues. CDR3 in DNA: TGCAGCGTTGGGGCAGGGATCACTGGAAACACCATATATTTT. Translation gives CSVGAGITGNTIYF. The full variable domain, with the rest looked up from reference TRBV29-1 and TRBJ1-3, is SAVISQKPSRDICQRGTSLTIQCQVDSQVTMMFWYRQQPGQSLTLIATANQGSEATYESGFVIDKFPISRPNLTFSTLTVSNMSPEDSSIYLCSVGAGITGNTIYFGEGSWLTVV.